One T cell receptor (beta chain) is described in this entry. This clone was seen a few times. Its antigen is still unknown. No base quality information exists; no much larger clone differs at one position. The library came from the immunoSEQ multiplex PCR assay. TCRdb mirrors the immuneACCESS table, restricted to in-frame sequences. Some clones are absent from its copies; in checked studies, under half trace to an unresolved V gene, and the reason for the others is unknown. Within this sample are about 97,000 clones, with 95% to 97% of them counted one time only. Under 0.45% of the sample belongs to the ten largest clones. The data stem from a study of technical replicates of blood from a handful of donors (dated by TCRdb to the late 2010s). This TCR came from a human donor in good health. The sample comprised T cells isolated from PBMCs.

The CDR3 sequence is CASSGLGNTEAFF. The nucleotide sequence reads as follows: TGTGCCAGTTCGGGACTCGGGAACACTGAAGCTTTCTTT. The V and J segments used are TRBV19 and TRBJ1-1, with a tentative D gene TRBD1 over 5 matching bases. The CDR3 spans 13 residues, from the cysteine through the phenylalanine. CDR3 DNA is the only sequence kept; it has 39 bases, read in frame from the first base. The germline V gene encodes CDR1 LNHDA and CDR2 SQIVND (reference sequence). Cut back by 8 bases and 1 base, the V and J ends lie 11 bases apart.